This T cell receptor (beta chain) was sequenced for a study of blood T cells in healthy people across ages. Study-level findings and limits: Per million T cells, TCR beta diversity dropped roughly linearly as age increased.

PCR was performed a second time for roughly 7 to 12 cycles using a sample-barcoded 5' primer and a J-beta primer mix. A single record per CDR3 protein comes from TCRdb applying MiXCR to the 5' RACE reads. The repertoire holds some 940,000 distinct CDR3 sequences, under 35% seen once, with roughly 10% in the top ten. This clonotype was picked up many times. As yet, its antigen is unknown. This CDR3 comprises 16 residues. V was trimmed by 3 bases and J by 1 base, leaving 16 bases between them. Germline V gene sequence: CDR1 SGHTA, CDR2 FQGNSA. The sample was also linked to a second study, of T cells of mothers and their children. From that paper: In each mother, TCR beta CDR3 reads exceeded 8.5 million; in each child, they numbered several million.

Sequenced sample: blood. The rearrangement joins TRBV7-2 to TRBJ2-7; D is possibly TRBD1 (7 bases). This receptor was taken from a woman between 40 and 50 years old in good health. The CDR3 DNA follows: TGTGCCAGCAGCTTGGTCGGGGGACAGTCTTCCTACGAGCAGTACTTC. The encoded protein is CASSLVGGQSSYEQYF.